Listed below are T cell receptor beta chains from one sample, sequenced in a study of cytomegalovirus exposure and HLA in healthy donors. Clones were sequenced by immunoSEQ multiplex PCR, and TCRdb holds only the in-frame ones, with some missing. The sample lists approximately 170,000 clones, 83% seen once, with around 4.1% in the top ten. The sequenced sample was PBMCs. These receptors were obtained from a middle-aged man in good health and CMV-seropositive. Each CDR3 is given with its conserved first and last residue. A D gene is named only where the DNA matches it firmly. Size values are once, few and many counts, or a class for expanded clones, and some rows have none.

TRBV18,TRBD2,TRBJ2-1,.,TGTGCCAGCTCACCACGGGCGGGAGGGGATGAGCAGTTCTTC,CASSPRAGGDEQFF
TRBV5-4,.,TRBJ2-3,.,TGTGCCAGCAGCTTGGCCGGGGGACCAAGCACAGATACGCAGTATTTT,CASSLAGGPSTDTQYF
TRBV4-3,.,TRBJ2-2,.,TGCGCCAGCAGCCTACGGGAGAACACCGGGGAGCTGTTTTTT,CASSLRENTGELFF
TRBV18,.,TRBJ2-3,.,TGTGCCAGCTCACCACTCCCTGGTAGCGGAAGCACAGATACGCAGTATTTT,CASSPLPGSGSTDTQYF
TRBV7-9,.,TRBJ2-6,few,TGTGCCAGCAGCTTAGAGCCAGGTGGGGCCAACGTCCTGACTTTC,CASSLEPGGANVLTF
TRBV7-7,TRBD1,TRBJ2-1,.,TGTGCTAGCAGCCAACCCACAGGGGGCAATGAGCAGTTCTTC,CASSQPTGGNEQFF
TRBV28,.,TRBJ2-7,.,TGTGCCAGCAGCAGCGCCGAGCAGTACTTC,CASSSAEQYF
TRBV7-9,TRBD1,TRBJ1-6,.,TGTGCCAGCAGCTTTGGACAGGGTGGATCACCCCTCCACTTT,CASSFGQGGSPLHF
TRBV7-9,TRBD1,TRBJ1-1,.,TGTGCCAGCAGCCCCAGGACAGGGCAAGGATTT,CASSPRTGQGF
TRBV27,TRBD2,TRBJ2-5,.,TGTGCCAGCAGTCAACTAGCGGGGCCCCAAGAGACCCAGTACTTC,CASSQLAGPQETQYF
TRBV7-9,.,TRBJ1-4,.,TGTTCCAGCAGCTTAGGGGACATGGAAGAAAAACTGTTTTTT,CSSSLGDMEEKLFF
TRBV11-3,TRBD1,TRBJ1-1,.,TGTGCCAGCAGCCCTGGGACAGGAAAGAACACTGAAGCTTTCTTT,CASSPGTGKNTEAFF
TRBV6-6,TRBD1,TRBJ2-1,.,TGTGCCACCAAGACAGGGATTTCCTACAATGAGCAGTTCTTC,CATKTGISYNEQFF
TRBV23-1,TRBD2,TRBJ2-1,.,TGCGCCAGCAGTGAGACCGCCGGGACTAGCGGGAGAGAGCAGTTCTTC,CASSETAGTSGREQFF
TRBV30,TRBD2,TRBJ2-7,.,TGTGCCTGGGATGAAGAGCGGGGGGGCACCTACGAGCAGTACTTC,CAWDEERGGTYEQYF
TRBV4-1,.,TRBJ2-1,.,TGCGCCAGCAGCCAAAGCGGGTTGGGATACAATGAGCAGTTCTTC,CASSQSGLGYNEQFF
TRBV6-1,.,TRBJ2-7,once,TGTGCCAGCAGTGAATCGGCCTACGAGCAGTACTTC,CASSESAYEQYF
TRBV29-1,TRBD1,TRBJ2-2,.,TGCAGCGGGGGACAGGGAGGGAACACCGGGGAGCTGTTTTTT,CSGGQGGNTGELFF
TRBV20-1,TRBD1,TRBJ2-7,.,TGCAGTGTGGGACAGACCTACGAGCAGTACTTC,CSVGQTYEQYF
TRBV5-4,TRBD1,TRBJ1-2,.,TGTGCCAGCAGCGGGACAGGGGGCGCTCAGGGCTACACCTTC,CASSGTGGAQGYTF
TRBV6-1,.,TRBJ2-2,.,TGTGCCAGCAGTGAAACTGGAGGCAACGGGGAGCTGTTTTTT,CASSETGGNGELFF
TRBV7-2,TRBD1,TRBJ2-7,.,TGTGCCAGCAGCTTAGGCGTGACAGGGCTTCTCGAGCAGTACTTC,CASSLGVTGLLEQYF
TRBV27,.,TRBJ1-2,once,TGTGCCAGCAGTTTCGGCAGGGGCGATGGCTACACCTTC,CASSFGRGDGYTF
TRBV7-3,.,TRBJ2-2,.,TGTGCCAGCAGCTTAATCCAGGGGTCTAAGGGTGGGGAGCTGTTTTTT,CASSLIQGSKGGELFF
TRBV13,.,TRBJ2-7,.,TGTGCCAGCAGCTTCGGGATCACCTACGAGCAGTACTTC,CASSFGITYEQYF
TRBV18,TRBD2,TRBJ2-2,.,TGTGCCAGCTCACCAAGACTAGCGGGAGGGGCGTCCGGCGGGGAGCTGTTTTTT,CASSPRLAGGASGGELFF
TRBV6-5,.,TRBJ1-3,few,TGTGCCAGCAGTTACTCGGGGAGTGGCTCTGGAAACACCATATATTTT,CASSYSGSGSGNTIYF
TRBV6-5,TRBD1,TRBJ1-2,.,TGTGCCAGCAGTTACACGGGACAGTTGGTCCACGGCTACACCTTC,CASSYTGQLVHGYTF
TRBV7-8,TRBD2,TRBJ2-2,.,TGTGCCAGCAGTGAGGCGGGAGGTGCGACCGGGGAGCTGTTTTTT,CASSEAGGATGELFF
TRBV5-1,.,TRBJ1-5,.,TGCGCCAGCAGCTTACAGGAAGGTCAGCCCCAGCATTTT,CASSLQEGQPQHF
TRBV5-3,.,TRBJ1-1,.,TGTGCCAGAAGCTTGGTGGGGCATTGGACTGAAGCTTTCTTT,CARSLVGHWTEAFF
TRBV25-1,.,TRBJ1-2,.,TGTGCCAGCAGTGAATACAGGCACAACTATGGCTACACCTTC,CASSEYRHNYGYTF
TRBV28,TRBD2,TRBJ2-1,.,TGTGCCAGCAGTCCCCTGGGACTAGCGGGGGGGTCCTACAATGAGCAGTTCTTC,CASSPLGLAGGSYNEQFF
TRBV6-5,.,TRBJ1-5,.,TGTGCCAGCAGTTCCGACAGCCTCCAGCCCCAGCATTTT,CASSSDSLQPQHF
TRBV4-1,TRBD1,TRBJ1-2,.,TGCGCCAGCAGCCAAATACAGGGGGACTATGGCTACACCTTC,CASSQIQGDYGYTF
TRBV9,TRBD1,TRBJ1-4,once,TGTGCCAGCAGCGTAGTCGCGGGACAGCAGGAAAAACTGTTTTTT,CASSVVAGQQEKLFF